This is a list of T cell receptor beta chains from one sample in a study of blood T cells in healthy people across ages. TCRdb analysed the 5' RACE reads with MiXCR anew, one entry per CDR3 protein. The sample consists of about 570,000 distinct CDR3 sequences, about 27% of them appearing once. In addition, the sample was reused for a study of T cells of mothers and their children.

Sequencing was carried out using blood. Source of these receptors: a boy aged 2-9 years in good health. Both conserved end residues are part of each CDR3. The order of the fields is J gene, CDR3 length, V gene, D gene, clone size, CDR3 DNA, CDR3 protein. The D gene is left open where the match is weak. Clone size is shown for a subset of rows, as once, few, many or a class of expanded clone.

TRBJ2-5 17 TRBV15 . . TGTGCCACCAGCAGAGATTTAAGACAAGCGGTCCAAGAGACCCAGTACTTC CATSRDLRQAVQETQYF
TRBJ2-4 15 TRBV10-2 TRBD2 . TGCGCCAGCAGCACCGCGGGACTAGCGGGATCTATTCAGTACTTC CASSTAGLAGSIQYF
TRBJ2-7 14 TRBV29-1 TRBD1 few TGCAGCGTTGGTAGAGGACAGGGGATCTACGAGCAGTACTTC CSVGRGQGIYEQYF
TRBJ2-1 16 TRBV20-1 . . TGCAGTGCTAGAGATGGGGGCGGGAGTGGAAACAATGAGCAGTTCTTC CSARDGGGSGNNEQFF
TRBJ2-2 16 TRBV6-6 TRBD2 once TGTGCCAGCAGTTTAGGACTAGCGGAGCGGACCGGGGAGCTGTTTTTT CASSLGLAERTGELFF
TRBJ2-2 15 TRBV4-3 . . TGCGCCAGCAGCTACGGACGCGTCGTTCCCGGGGAGCTGTTTTTT CASSYGRVVPGELFF
TRBJ2-3 14 TRBV6-6 TRBD2 once TGTGCCAGCAGTTACGGGACTATGGCAGATACGCAGTATTTT CASSYGTMADTQYF
TRBJ2-7 14 TRBV27 . . TGTGCCAGCAGTTTACGGAGGGAACCCTACGAGCAGTACTTC CASSLRREPYEQYF
TRBJ2-7 12 TRBV12-3/TRBV12-4 . many TGTGCCAGCAGTAGTCATCCCTTGGAGCAGTACTTC CASSSHPLEQYF
TRBJ1-3 15 TRBV12-3/TRBV12-4 . . TGTGCCGGGTCCCTACAGGGATCTTTTGGAAACACCATATATTTT CAGSLQGSFGNTIYF
TRBJ1-2 11 TRBV30 TRBD1 . TGTGCCTGGAGTGGCAGGGGGGGCTACACCTTC CAWSGRGGYTF
TRBJ2-7 16 TRBV10-3 TRBD2 many TGTGCCATCAGTGAGTCCCTAGCGGGAGCACCCTACGAGCAGTACTTC CAISESLAGAPYEQYF
TRBJ2-5 14 TRBV6-5 TRBD2 few TGTGCCAGCAGTTACGGCGGGGGGGCTGAGACCCAGTACTTC CASSYGGGAETQYF
TRBJ2-7 16 TRBV25-1 TRBD2 few TGTGCCAGCAGACTTAGCGGGGGGCCGGCTGGGAACGAGCAGTACTTC CASRLSGGPAGNEQYF
TRBJ1-1 15 TRBV20-1 TRBD1 . TGCAGTGCCTATGGGACAGGGGGAACGAACACTGAAGCTTTCTTT CSAYGTGGTNTEAFF
TRBJ2-7 15 TRBV25-1 TRBD1 . TGTGCCAGCAGAAAGGACAGGCCCTTTGGGTACGAGCAGTACTTC CASRKDRPFGYEQYF
TRBJ2-4 16 TRBV20-1 TRBD2 few TGCAGTGCTAGCCTAGCGGGAGGGTTAGCCAAAAACATTCAGTACTTC CSASLAGGLAKNIQYF
TRBJ1-1 12 TRBV12-5 . few TGTGCTAGTGGTCCACGCCCAGCTGAAGCTTTCTTT CASGPRPAEAFF
TRBJ2-7 14 TRBV6-2/TRBV6-3 TRBD2 few TGTGCCAGCAGTTCGGGACTAGCAAGTTTCGAGCAGTACTTC CASSSGLASFEQYF
TRBJ1-2 14 TRBV6-4 . . TGTGCCAGCACCCAAGAGGACGGGCCTAATGGCTACACCTTC CASTQEDGPNGYTF
TRBJ1-3 17 TRBV7-9 TRBD1 . TGTGCCAGCAGCTTATGGGTAGGGGGCTACTCTGGAAACACCATATATTTT CASSLWVGGYSGNTIYF
TRBJ1-2 18 TRBV5-1 . few TGCGCCAGCAGCTTGGCCTCCCGGGGCCCAGACCTTAACTATGGCTACACCTTC CASSLASRGPDLNYGYTF
TRBJ1-6 17 TRBV28 . . TGTGCCAGCATCGAACGGGGGGTGGTCCCGATTAATTCACCCCTCCACTTT CASIERGVVPINSPLHF
TRBJ2-7 12 TRBV29-1 . . TGCAGCGTTGACAGGGGAGGCTACGAGCAGTACTTC CSVDRGGYEQYF
TRBJ2-5 20 TRBV11-1 . . TGTGCCAGCAGCTCCACCTGGGGGGGGCCCGGGAGGACCCTCCAAGAGACCCAGTACTTC CASSSTWGGPGRTLQETQYF
TRBJ2-6 16 TRBV2 . many TGTGCCAGCAGTGGATTGGGGGTGGACGGGGCCAACGTCCTGACTTTC CASSGLGVDGANVLTF
TRBJ2-7 15 TRBV5-1 TRBD1 . TGCGCCAGCAGCCAGGGACAGGGGCTAACCTACGAGCAGTACTTC CASSQGQGLTYEQYF
TRBJ2-7 12 TRBV12-3/TRBV12-4 . many TGTGCCAGCAGCTTAGCCGGGGGCGAGCAGTACTTC CASSLAGGEQYF
TRBJ1-1 15 TRBV15 . few TGTGCCACCCTCTCACCCACGAGTAAGAACACTGAAGCTTTCTTT CATLSPTSKNTEAFF
TRBJ2-1 16 TRBV3-1 TRBD1 once TGTGCCAGCAGCCAAGCGGGACAGGGTGGTTACAATGAGCAGTTCTTC CASSQAGQGGYNEQFF
TRBJ1-1 17 TRBV7-6 TRBD1 few TGTGCCAGCAGCTTAGAGGGACAGGGTCCGGCGAACACTGAAGCTTTCTTT CASSLEGQGPANTEAFF
TRBJ2-1 13 TRBV2 . . TGTGCCAGCAGTGCCTTACTCAATACTGAGCAGTTCTTC CASSALLNTEQFF
TRBJ2-7 11 TRBV29-1 . . TGCAGCGGGCGTCTTGGCTACGAGCAGTACTTC CSGRLGYEQYF
TRBJ2-1 14 TRBV7-9 . . TGTGCCAGCAGCCGGGTAAAGTCCTACAATGAGCAGTTCTTC CASSRVKSYNEQFF
TRBJ1-2 15 TRBV6-6 TRBD1 few TGTGCCAGCAGTACCGGACAGGGGGGAGGGTATGGCTACACCTTC CASSTGQGGGYGYTF
TRBJ1-1 13 TRBV2 . few TGTGCCAGCAGGGGCCAGGCCCCCACTGAAGCTTTCTTT CASRGQAPTEAFF
TRBJ2-7 14 TRBV5-1 TRBD2 . TGCGCCAGCAGACGGACTAGAGAGGCCTACGAGCAGTACTTC CASRRTREAYEQYF
TRBJ1-6 16 TRBV3-1 . . TGTGCCAGCAGCCAAGGCACCAGGTTGGCTCTCTCACCCCTCCACTTT CASSQGTRLALSPLHF
TRBJ1-5 16 TRBV2 TRBD1 few TGTGCCAGCAGTGCCCATCTTCCGGGACAGAATCAGCCCCAGCATTTT CASSAHLPGQNQPQHF
TRBJ2-5 16 TRBV12-3/TRBV12-4 TRBD2 few TGTGCCAGCAGTTTAGAGGGCGGGAGGGGTGGAGAGACCCAGTACTTC CASSLEGGRGGETQYF
TRBJ1-4 15 TRBV7-9 TRBD1 few TGTGCCAGCAGCTTAGCACAGGGGAACAATGAAAAACTGTTTTTT CASSLAQGNNEKLFF
TRBJ2-5 13 TRBV2 . . TGTGCCAGCAGTGACCTGGGCCGGGAGACCCAGTACTTC CASSDLGRETQYF
TRBJ2-1 22 TRBV11-1 TRBD2 . TGTGCCAGCAGCTTAGCGCGTGGCGGGAGGGATTCCATTACAAGCTCCTACAATGAGCAGTTCTTC CASSLARGGRDSITSSYNEQFF
TRBJ1-1 10 TRBV6-5 . few TGTGCCAGCAGTTACCCGGAGGTGGGCTTT CASSYPEVGF
TRBJ2-5 13 TRBV5-1 . few TGCGCCAGCAGCTTTTTCCTGGAAGAGACCCAGTACTTC CASSFFLEETQYF
TRBJ2-5 18 TRBV20-1 TRBD2 few TGCAGTGCTAGCCTTGTAGCGGGAGTGTGGGGATTCCAAGAGACCCAGTACTTC CSASLVAGVWGFQETQYF
TRBJ2-2 14 TRBV20-1 . . TGCAGTGCTAGAGAACTTGGTGGGACCGGGGAGCTGTTTTTT CSARELGGTGELFF
TRBJ1-3 14 TRBV11-2 . few TGTGCCAGCAGCGCGGAAATAATTGGAAACACCATATATTTT CASSAEIIGNTIYF
TRBJ2-4 13 TRBV10-3 . . TGTGCCATCAGCCCTACAACCAAAAACATTCAGTACTTC CAISPTTKNIQYF
TRBJ1-3 14 TRBV10-3 . . TGTGCCATCAGTGAACTGCACTCTGGAGACACCATATATTTT CAISELHSGDTIYF
TRBJ2-7 12 TRBV10-3 . few TGCACGTCGGGGGAGCGTGTCTACGAGCAGTACTTC CTSGERVYEQYF
TRBJ1-2 14 TRBV5-6 TRBD1 . TGTGCCAGCAGCATGGGACAGGGGGCCTATGGCTACACCTTC CASSMGQGAYGYTF
TRBJ2-7 15 TRBV4-3 TRBD2 . TGCGCCAGCAGCCAAGAAGCTAGCGGAAACTACGAGCAGTACTTC CASSQEASGNYEQYF
TRBJ2-2 17 TRBV9 . . TGTGCCAGCAGCCCAGGGCGGGCTAGCAAGGGCACCGGGGAGCTGTTTTTT CASSPGRASKGTGELFF
TRBJ1-5 15 TRBV12-3/TRBV12-4 . many TGTGCCAGCAGCCCATGGGGGGAAGGCAATCAGCCCCAGCATTTT CASSPWGEGNQPQHF
TRBJ2-1 15 TRBV6-5 TRBD1 few TGTGCCAGCAGTTCCCCGGGACAGACATTAAATGAGCAGTTCTTC CASSSPGQTLNEQFF
TRBJ2-2 16 TRBV5-1 . . TGCGCCAGCAGCTTGGCCGGGACACAAGAGTACGGGGAGCTGTTTTTT CASSLAGTQEYGELFF
TRBJ2-5 14 TRBV11-2 . few TGTGCCAGCAGCTTCGTTAGCGCGGTTGGGACCCAGTACTTC CASSFVSAVGTQYF